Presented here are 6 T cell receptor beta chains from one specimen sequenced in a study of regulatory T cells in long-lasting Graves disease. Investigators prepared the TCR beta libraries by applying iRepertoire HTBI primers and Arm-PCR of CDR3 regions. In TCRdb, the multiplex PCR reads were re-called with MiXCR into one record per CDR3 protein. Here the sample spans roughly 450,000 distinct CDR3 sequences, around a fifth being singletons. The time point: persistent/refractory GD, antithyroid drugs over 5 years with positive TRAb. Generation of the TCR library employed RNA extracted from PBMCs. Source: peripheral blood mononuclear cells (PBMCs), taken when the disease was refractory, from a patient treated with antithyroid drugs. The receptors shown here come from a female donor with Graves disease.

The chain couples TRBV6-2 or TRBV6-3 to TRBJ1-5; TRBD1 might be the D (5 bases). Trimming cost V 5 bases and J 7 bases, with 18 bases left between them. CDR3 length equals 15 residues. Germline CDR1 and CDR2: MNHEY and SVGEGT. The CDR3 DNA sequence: TGTGCCAGCAGTGTGGACGGGGGAGGCGACCAGCCCCAGCATTTT. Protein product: CASSVDGGGDQPQHF.

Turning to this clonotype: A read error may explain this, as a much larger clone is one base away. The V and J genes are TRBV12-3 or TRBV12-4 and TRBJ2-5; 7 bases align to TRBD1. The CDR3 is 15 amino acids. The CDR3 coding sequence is TGTCCCAGCACCGTACGGACAGGCCGCCGAGAGACCCAGTACTTC. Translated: CPSTVRTGRRETQYF.

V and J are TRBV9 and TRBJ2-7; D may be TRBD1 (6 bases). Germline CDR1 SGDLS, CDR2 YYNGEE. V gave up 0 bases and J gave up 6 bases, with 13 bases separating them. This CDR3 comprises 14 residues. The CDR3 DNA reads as TGTGCCAGCAGCGTAGGTACAGGGAATGCCGAGCAGTACTTC. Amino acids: CASSVGTGNAEQYF.

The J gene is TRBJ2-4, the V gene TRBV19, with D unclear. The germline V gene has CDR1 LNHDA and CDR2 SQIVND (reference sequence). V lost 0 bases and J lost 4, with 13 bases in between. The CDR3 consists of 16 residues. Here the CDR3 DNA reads TGTGCCAGTAGTATAGATCGGTTTCCTGGGAAAAACATTCAGTACTTC. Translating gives CASSIDRFPGKNIQYF.

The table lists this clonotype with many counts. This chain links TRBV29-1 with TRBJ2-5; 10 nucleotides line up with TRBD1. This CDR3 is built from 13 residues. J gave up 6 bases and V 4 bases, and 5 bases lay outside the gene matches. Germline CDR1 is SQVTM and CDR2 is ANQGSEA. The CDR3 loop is CSVVGTGVKTQYF. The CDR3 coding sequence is TGCAGCGTTGTCGGGACAGGGGTCAAGACCCAGTACTTC. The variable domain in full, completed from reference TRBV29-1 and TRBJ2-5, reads SAVISQKPSRDICQRGTSLTIQCQVDSQVTMMFWYRQQPGQSLTLIATANQGSEATYESGFVIDKFPISRPNLTFSTLTVSNMSPEDSSIYLCSVVGTGVKTQYFGPGTRLLVL.

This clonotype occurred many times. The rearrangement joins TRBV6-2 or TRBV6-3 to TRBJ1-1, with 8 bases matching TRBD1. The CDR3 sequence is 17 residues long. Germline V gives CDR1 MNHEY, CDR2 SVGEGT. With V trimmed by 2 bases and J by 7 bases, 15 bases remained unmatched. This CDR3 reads CASSYPPLGTGFGEAFF. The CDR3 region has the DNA TGTGCCAGCAGTTACCCTCCCCTTGGGACAGGCTTTGGTGAAGCTTTCTTT.